The source of this TCR beta chain is a study of OX40 agonist ivuxolimab in advanced cancers. Study overall: Ivuxolimab was delivered to patients intravenously every 2 weeks at doses spanning 0.01 to 10 mg/kg. Points from the study as a whole: Antigen specificity remained undetermined for the expanded peripheral T cells. On average, CD8+ T cells had more expanded clones than CD4+.

About this clone: Its cognate antigen is unknown.

Trimming pared 7 bases from V and 7 bases from J, leaving 8 bases between. The CDR3 contains 11 residues. The germline CDR1 and CDR2 sequences are MNHEY and SVGAGI. Only in-frame clones appear in the TCRdb table, and some are missing; sequencing was by immunoSEQ multiplex PCR. The table records 35,000 to 45,000 clones, roughly 86% of them present only once. The chain is built from TRBV6-5 and TRBJ2-4; the D is unclear. The source was CD4+ or CD8+ T cells sorted from blood, collected in a trial of the OX40 agonist ivuxolimab. This clonotype originated in an adult with an advanced solid tumor such as melanoma, head and neck, liver or kidney cancer. The CDR3 reads CASTHSNIQYF. The CDR3 DNA is TGTGCCAGCACCCACTCGAACATTCAGTACTTC.